These T cell receptor beta chains were read from a single sample in a study of blood T cell repertoires in COVID-19. Some clones are missing from TCRdb's copy, which holds only in-frame ones; the method was immunoSEQ multiplex PCR. Among a few hundred thousand clones, more than 75% were seen once, and the ten largest hold about 9.4%. Sequencing was carried out using peripheral blood. The receptor source for this set is a woman between 25 and 40 years old with COVID-19, enrolled during active disease. The CDR3 runs from the conserved cysteine through the conserved F or W. A D gene is named only where the DNA matches it firmly. Clone size is shown for a subset of rows, as once, few, many or a class of expanded clone.

v_gene,d_gene,abundance,j_gene,len,CDR3aa,CDR3nt
TRBV28,NA,NA,TRBJ2-5,13,CASNPPGQETQYF,TGTGCCAGCAACCCCCCCGGCCAAGAGACCCAGTACTTC
TRBV18,TRBD1,NA,TRBJ1-1,14,CASSPPGQTTEAFF,TGTGCCAGCTCACCCCCGGGACAGACCACTGAAGCTTTCTTT
TRBV28,NA,NA,TRBJ2-7,14,CASSFLGQTNEQYF,TGTGCCAGCAGTTTTTTAGGACAGACCAACGAGCAGTACTTC
TRBV6-6,NA,NA,TRBJ2-7,15,CASSYYAPGSYEQYF,TGTGCCAGCAGTTACTACGCCCCGGGCTCCTACGAGCAGTACTTC
TRBV19,TRBD2,NA,TRBJ2-1,14,CASSIKSGTGEQFF,TGTGCCAGTAGTATTAAAAGCGGGACTGGTGAGCAGTTCTTC
TRBV5-1,NA,NA,TRBJ2-5,13,CASAPQPGETQYF,TGCGCCAGCGCCCCCCAGCCGGGGGAGACCCAGTACTTC
TRBV25-1,NA,NA,TRBJ1-2,14,CASSGVGPNYGYTF,TGTGCCAGCAGTGGAGTGGGCCCTAACTATGGCTACACCTTC
TRBV4-3,TRBD2,NA,TRBJ2-1,15,CASSQTSGRRNEQFF,TGCGCCAGCAGCCAAACTAGCGGGAGAAGGAATGAGCAGTTCTTC
TRBV30,TRBD2,NA,TRBJ2-1,14,CAWSGTSVGNEQFF,TGTGCCTGGAGTGGGACTAGCGTCGGGAATGAGCAGTTCTTC
TRBV6-1,TRBD2,NA,TRBJ2-3,16,CASSETGGLGFDTQYF,TGTGCCAGCAGTGAAACGGGGGGTCTGGGATTTGATACGCAGTATTTT
TRBV28,TRBD1,NA,TRBJ2-5,12,CASFDRGQTQYF,TGTGCCAGCTTTGACAGGGGTCAGACCCAGTACTTC
TRBV5-1,NA,NA,TRBJ2-5,15,CASSLGQGSQETQYF,TGCGCCAGCAGCTTGGGGCAGGGTAGCCAAGAGACCCAGTACTTC
TRBV4-1,TRBD2,NA,TRBJ2-5,17,CASSPRYESGRLETQYF,TGCGCCAGCAGCCCCCGGTATGAGAGCGGGAGATTAGAGACCCAGTACTTC
TRBV12-3/TRBV12-4,TRBD2,once,TRBJ2-7,13,CASSLAGEAEQYF,TGTGCCAGCAGTTTGGCGGGAGAGGCGGAGCAGTACTTC
TRBV30,NA,once,TRBJ1-1,10,CAWGVTEAFF,TGTGCCTGGGGCGTCACTGAAGCTTTCTTT
TRBV7-9,NA,NA,TRBJ1-2,14,CASSSGHPKYGYTF,TGTGCCAGCAGCTCTGGACACCCCAAATATGGCTACACCTTC
TRBV19,TRBD1,once,TRBJ2-7,14,CASALGTGAYEQYF,TGTGCCAGTGCCTTAGGGACAGGGGCCTACGAGCAGTACTTC
TRBV5-1,TRBD2,NA,TRBJ2-1,17,CASSPSRLAGMHNEQFF,TGCGCCAGCAGCCCGTCCCGCCTAGCGGGGATGCACAATGAGCAGTTCTTC
TRBV5-1,TRBD2,NA,TRBJ2-1,12,CASGLAYNEQFF,TGCGCCAGTGGACTAGCGTACAATGAGCAGTTCTTC
TRBV2,TRBD2,few,TRBJ2-1,15,CASSETSGTYNEQFF,TGTGCCAGCAGTGAAACTAGCGGTACCTACAATGAGCAGTTCTTC
TRBV6-5,TRBD2,NA,TRBJ2-5,16,CASSSRTSGRKETQYF,TGTGCCAGCAGTTCCCGGACTAGCGGGAGGAAAGAGACCCAGTACTTC
TRBV19,TRBD1,NA,TRBJ1-5,13,CASKDRVGQPQHF,TGTGCCAGTAAGGACAGGGTCGGTCAGCCCCAGCATTTT
TRBV7-9,TRBD1,NA,TRBJ2-5,13,CASTGQAQETQYF,TGTGCCAGCACGGGACAGGCCCAAGAGACCCAGTACTTC
TRBV9,TRBD1,NA,TRBJ1-5,15,CASSVEGRGSQPQHF,TGTGCCAGCAGCGTAGAGGGCAGGGGGAGCCAGCCCCAGCATTTT
TRBV2,NA,NA,TRBJ2-7,11,CASSLTHEQYF,TGTGCCAGCAGCCTAACCCACGAGCAGTACTTC
TRBV15,NA,NA,TRBJ2-7,14,CATSRGGFQYEQYF,TGTGCCACCAGCAGGGGAGGTTTTCAATACGAGCAGTACTTC
TRBV11-3,NA,NA,TRBJ1-1,16,CASSLSGAGANTEAFF,TGTGCCAGCAGCTTATCAGGGGCTGGGGCGAACACTGAAGCTTTCTTT
TRBV11-2,TRBD1,once,TRBJ1-1,17,CASSLANWDRNFTEAFF,TGTGCCAGCAGCTTAGCGAATTGGGACAGGAATTTCACTGAAGCTTTCTTT
TRBV10-1,NA,NA,TRBJ2-5,13,CASSVDTGGTQYF,TGCGCCAGCAGTGTGGACACCGGGGGGACCCAGTACTTC
TRBV5-5,NA,NA,TRBJ1-1,16,CASSLDARLANTEAFF,TGTGCCAGCAGCTTGGACGCCCGGCTAGCGAACACTGAAGCTTTCTTT
TRBV6-5,NA,NA,TRBJ2-4,14,CASCRANAKNIQYF,TGTGCCAGTTGTCGTGCGAACGCCAAAAACATTCAGTACTTC
TRBV30,NA,NA,TRBJ1-2,13,CAWKLRRQSLHTF,TGTGCCTGGAAACTGCGAAGACAGTCCCTCCACACCTTC
TRBV20-1,NA,NA,TRBJ1-2,11,CSAQTVYGYTF,TGCAGTGCGCAGACAGTTTATGGCTACACCTTC
TRBV10-1,TRBD2,NA,TRBJ2-2,15,CASSESLAGTGELFF,TGCGCCAGCAGTGAGTCCCTAGCGGGCACCGGGGAGCTGTTTTTT
TRBV7-8,NA,NA,TRBJ1-4,16,CASSLRLGQINEKLFF,TGTGCCAGCAGCTTGCGCCTGGGACAAATTAATGAAAAACTGTTTTTT
TRBV5-1,TRBD2,NA,TRBJ2-1,16,CASSPDPARLAGGSFF,TGCGCCAGCAGCCCCGACCCTGCCCGACTAGCGGGAGGGTCGTTCTTC
TRBV7-9,NA,NA,TRBJ1-2,12,CASSGTNYGYTF,TGTGCCAGCTCAGGGACTAACTATGGCTACACCTTC
TRBV28,NA,NA,TRBJ2-7,16,CASSFGTHYYSYEQYF,TGTGCCAGCAGTTTCGGTACCCACTATTACTCCTACGAGCAGTACTTC
TRBV27,TRBD1,NA,TRBJ2-2,19,CASSSDWVLQGAHTGELFF,TGTGCCAGCAGTTCCGATTGGGTACTCCAGGGGGCGCACACCGGGGAGCTGTTTTTT